In its sample, the clone carrying this TCR beta chain was seen once. No antigen is known for it. This sample was taken from a study of T cell responses to AZD1222 COVID-19 vaccine. At the level of the study: Researchers grouped second doses given at about 4 or about 12 weeks into one pool. Study-level findings and limits: Repertoires were obtained solely post-peak T cell response. After two AZD1222 doses, spike-specific TCR breadth and depth rose versus day 0. Donors were mostly white British, more females; clonal diversity possibly underestimated.

Generated by immunoSEQ multiplex PCR, the TCRdb table keeps only in-frame clones and is missing some. This sample carries more than 50,000 clones, roughly 89% of them seen once, and the ten largest clones take around 4.9%. The TCR sequence derives from an adult in good health. Sequencing was performed on peripheral blood, taken on day 0 of AZD1222 vaccination.

The DNA of the CDR3 is TGTGCCAGCAGTTTAGGGCAGATCTATGGCTACACCTTC. Translated: CASSLGQIYGYTF. V gene TRBV12-3 or TRBV12-4 combines with J gene TRBJ1-2; no clear D. V dropped 1 base and J dropped 4 bases, with 7 bases sitting between them. CDR3 length: 13 residues.